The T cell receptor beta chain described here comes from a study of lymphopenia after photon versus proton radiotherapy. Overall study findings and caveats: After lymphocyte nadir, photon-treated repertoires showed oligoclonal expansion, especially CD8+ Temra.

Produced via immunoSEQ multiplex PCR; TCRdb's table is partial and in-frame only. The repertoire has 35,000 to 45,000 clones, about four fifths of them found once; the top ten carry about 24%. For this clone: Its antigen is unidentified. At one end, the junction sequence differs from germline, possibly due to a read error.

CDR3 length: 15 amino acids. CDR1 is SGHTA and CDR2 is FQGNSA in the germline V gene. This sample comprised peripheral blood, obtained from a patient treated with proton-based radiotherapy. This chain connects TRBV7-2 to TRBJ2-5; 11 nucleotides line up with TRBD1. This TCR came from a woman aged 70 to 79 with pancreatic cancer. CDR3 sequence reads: CASSSSPGTGGARNF. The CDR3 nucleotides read TGTGCCAGCAGCTCTTCCCCCGGGACAGGGGGTGCGCGCAACTTC.